This T cell receptor beta chain was recorded in a study of T cell responses to AZD1222 COVID-19 vaccine. Study results and limitations: Only a handful of AZD1222 recipients, more than five in all, had baseline seropositivity.

CDR1 is LNHNV and CDR2 is YYDKDF in the germline V gene (reference sequence). Losses at the gene ends were 8 bases for V and 4 bases for J; bases not matched to a gene: 11. The CDR3 runs 15 residues. Repertoires were generated with immunoSEQ multiplex PCR, while TCRdb's copy carries only in-frame clones and drops some. The table includes 120,000 to 150,000 clones, under 95% detected once. Details on this clone: The antigen remains unidentified.

The receptor's source is an adult in good health. Sample: peripheral blood, taken on day 0 of AZD1222 vaccination. This chain connects TRBV15 to TRBJ2-1, with 7 bases identical to TRBD1. DNA for the CDR3: TGTGCCACCTCTCGTGGGACAGTTAATTACAATGAGCAGTTCTTC. Its translation: CATSRGTVNYNEQFF.